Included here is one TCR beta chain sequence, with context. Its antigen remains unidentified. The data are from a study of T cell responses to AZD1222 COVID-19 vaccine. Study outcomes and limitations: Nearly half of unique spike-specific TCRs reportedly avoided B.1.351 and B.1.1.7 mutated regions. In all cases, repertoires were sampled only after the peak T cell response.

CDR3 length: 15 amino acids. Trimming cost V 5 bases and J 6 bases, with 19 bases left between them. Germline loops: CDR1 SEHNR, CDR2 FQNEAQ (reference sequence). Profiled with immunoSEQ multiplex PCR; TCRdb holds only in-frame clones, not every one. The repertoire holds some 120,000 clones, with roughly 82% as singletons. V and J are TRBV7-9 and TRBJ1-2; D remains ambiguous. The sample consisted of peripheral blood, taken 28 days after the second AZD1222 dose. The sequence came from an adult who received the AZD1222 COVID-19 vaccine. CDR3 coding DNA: TGTGCCAGCAGCCAAATACCGGCAGGATCGCATGGCTACACCTTC. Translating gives CASSQIPAGSHGYTF.